This entry lists 16 T cell receptor beta chains sequenced from one sample in a study of T cells after yellow fever vaccination. One entry per CDR3 protein, called by TCRdb with MiXCR from the 5' RACE reads. This sample has some 350,000 distinct CDR3 sequences, with 8.7% found just once. The sequences come from PBMCs, collected on the day of the first yellow fever vaccination. These receptor sequences come from a man aged 18 to 29 who received the YFV17D yellow fever vaccine.

This chain joins TRBV7-9 and TRBJ1-1, with D unresolved. Germline CDR1 reads SEHNR; CDR2 reads FQNEAQ (reference sequence). CDR3 length equals 9 residues. The germline V and J ends were trimmed by 3 bases and 7 bases, with 0 bases remaining between them. The CDR3 region has the DNA TGTGCCAGCAGCTTTGAAGCTTTCTTT. Residues: CASSFEAFF.

This clonotype was recorded many times. This rearrangement joins TRBV5-1 to TRBJ2-7; D may be TRBD1 (5 bases). Trimming removed 4 bases at V and 3 bases at J, with 17 bases between. CDR3 length: 15 amino acids. CDR1 and CDR2 from the germline V gene are SGHRS and YFSETQ. The DNA for the CDR3 is TGCGCCAGCAGCGAATCCCGACAGTTAATCTACGAGCAGTACTTC. Translating it yields CASSESRQLIYEQYF. Full variable domain (rest looked up from reference TRBV5-1 and TRBJ2-7): KAGVTQTPRYLIKTRGQQVTLSCSPISGHRSVSWYQQTPGQGLQFLFEYFSETQRNKGNFPGRFSGRQFSNSRSEMNVSTLELGDSALYLCASSESRQLIYEQYFGPGTRLTVT.

This clonotype was seen a few times. The chain employs TRBV2 and TRBJ2-3; D is possibly TRBD1 or TRBD2 (5 bases each). CDR3 length: 12 residues. Germline V gives CDR1 SNHLY, CDR2 FYNNEI. V lost 8 bases and J lost 3, with 9 bases in between. The CDR3 DNA is TGTGCCAGCGGGACCTCAACAGATACGCAGTATTTT. Protein sequence: CASGTSTDTQYF.

This clonotype was seen ten or more times. The rearrangement links TRBV12-5 to TRBJ2-6; no firm D call. The CDR3 runs 17 residues. CDR1 is LGHNT and CDR2 is FRNRAP in the germline V gene. Between the trimmed V and J ends, which lost 1 base and 2 bases, there was a span of 12 bases. The CDR3 nucleotides read TGTGCTAGTGGTTTGGGCGTCGGAGTCACTGGGGCCAACGTCCTGACTTTC. Protein sequence: CASGLGVGVTGANVLTF.

This clonotype was seen ten or more times. The rearrangement uses TRBV5-1 and TRBJ2-4, with a tentative D call TRBD2 (6 bases). From germline, CDR1 is SGHRS and CDR2 YFSETQ. Trimming shortened V by 4 bases and J by 8 bases, and 13 bases separated the two germline ends. The CDR3 has 13 residues. Here the CDR3 reads CASSPGGEDIQYF. As DNA, the CDR3 is TGCGCCAGCAGCCCCGGCGGGGAGGACATTCAGTACTTC.

This clonotype was observed a few times. V usage is TRBV7-8 and J usage is TRBJ2-2; D unresolved. The ends were cut back, 1 base at V and 5 bases at J, with 8 bases in the middle. The CDR3 loop spans 14 amino acids. Germline loops: CDR1 SGHVS, CDR2 FQNEAQ. The CDR3 is CASSLVQSTGELFF. The CDR3 nucleotides read TGTGCCAGCAGCTTAGTACAGTCTACCGGGGAGCTGTTTTTT.

This clonotype was seen a few times. The chain employs TRBV6-1 and TRBJ2-2; D perhaps matches TRBD2 (5 bases). V was pared by 2 bases and J by 7 bases, with 14 bases between. CDR1 and CDR2 (germline): MNHNS, SASEGT. This CDR3 is 15 amino acids long. CDR3 bases: TGTGCCAGCAGTGAACAGGACCGCCGGGGCGGGGAGCTGTTTTTT. It codes for CASSEQDRRGGELFF.

This clonotype appeared a few times. In DNA, the CDR3 is TGCGCCAGCAGCTTGGAGGGGACAGGGAGACCCTACGAGCAGTACTTC. It translates to CASSLEGTGRPYEQYF. V and J are TRBV5-1 and TRBJ2-7; 9 bases line up with TRBD1. The germline V gene encodes CDR1 SGHRS and CDR2 YFSETQ. J lost 2 bases, V lost 0 bases, and 6 bases had no gene match. CDR3 length: 16 residues.

Here the CDR3 DNA reads TGCGCCAGCAGTCAATCGAACGGACTAGCGGGGGACACCGGGGAGCTGTTTTTT. Its translation: CASSQSNGLAGDTGELFF. The V gene is TRBV23-1, the J gene TRBJ2-2, with TRBD2 matching 13 bases. TRBV23-1 is placed among ORFs of uncertain function. V shed 0 bases and J 3 bases; nucleotides not matched to a gene: 4. The CDR3 has 18 residues.

The chain employs TRBV20-1 and TRBJ1-1; no clear D. Trimming removed 2 bases from V and 6 bases from J, with 10 bases in between. This CDR3 region has 12 residues. In germline, CDR1 is DFQATT, CDR2 SNEGSKA (reference sequence). The CDR3: CSARKLGAEAFF. CDR3 bases: TGCAGTGCTAGAAAGTTAGGCGCTGAAGCTTTCTTT.

This clonotype was seen a few times. This chain uses TRBV5-5 with TRBJ1-2; no definite D call. CDR3 length equals 14 residues. Trimming shortened V by 1 base and J by 8 bases, and 15 bases separated the two germline ends. Germline CDR1 and CDR2: SGHKS and YYEKEE (reference sequence). CDR3 nucleotide sequence: TGTGCCAGCAGCTTGCAGGACGGAGCGTTGGGCTACACCTTC. Amino acid sequence: CASSLQDGALGYTF.

This clonotype has only a few counts. The chain recombines TRBV5-1 with TRBJ2-1; 8 bases line up with TRBD2. The CDR3 consists of 16 residues. Germline values: CDR1 SGHRS, CDR2 YFSETQ. The junction had 11 bases not matched to a gene; V was cut back by 5 bases and J by 4 bases. CDR3 nucleotide sequence: TGCGCCAGCAGGACAAGAGCGGGGGCGATATACAATGAGCAGTTCTTC. Residues: CASRTRAGAIYNEQFF.

This clonotype occurred many times. This sequence joins TRBV6-2 or TRBV6-3 and TRBJ2-1; TRBD2 matches 9 bases. The CDR3 has 17 residues. The V segment lost 0 bases and the J segment 0 bases; nucleotides outside the gene matches: 3. The V gene's germline CDR1 is MNHEY and CDR2 SVGEGT. In DNA, the CDR3 is TGTGCCAGCAGTTACTCGATTAGCGGGAGCTCCTACAATGAGCAGTTCTTC. It translates to CASSYSISGSSYNEQFF.

The chain's CDR3 is CASRQGGDTEAFF. The CDR3 bases are TGTGCCAGCAGACAAGGCGGGGACACTGAAGCTTTCTTT. The J gene is TRBJ1-1, the V gene TRBV7-9, with D unresolved. The V and J ends lost 6 bases and 3 bases respectively, with 11 bases between them. The germline V gene encodes CDR1 SEHNR and CDR2 FQNEAQ (reference sequence). There are 13 residues in the CDR3.

In this sample, this clonotype turned up many times. The chain couples TRBV12-3 or TRBV12-4 to TRBJ2-1, with D hard to call. CDR3 length: 15 residues. Between the trimmed V and J ends, which lost 7 bases and 1 base, there was a span of 14 bases. In DNA form, the CDR3 reads TGTGCCAGCAATGCGAATGGCCAGTCCTACAATGAGCAGTTCTTC. This sequence encodes CASNANGQSYNEQFF.

This clonotype was detected many times. The J gene is TRBJ2-3, the V gene TRBV30, with TRBD1 identical over 7 bases. This CDR3 is built from 15 residues. V lost 5 bases and J lost 0; bases outside the gene matches: 8. From germline, CDR1 is GTSNPN and CDR2 SVGIG (reference sequence). The CDR3 DNA sequence: TGTGCCTGGGAAGGGACAGAAGCTAGCACAGATACGCAGTATTTT. It encodes CAWEGTEASTDTQYF.